These T cell receptor beta chains were read from a single sample in a study of beta chain features in type 1 diabetes. The repertoire was sequenced with immunoSEQ multiplex PCR; TCRdb's copy has only in-frame clones and lacks some. Altogether a few hundred thousand clones are present, roughly 13% being singletons, with the ten largest covering roughly 0.04%. Sequencing was performed on naive CD4+ T cells from blood. Receptor source: a man aged 30-40 years in good health. CDR3s include the opening cysteine and the closing phenylalanine or tryptophan. A D gene is named only where the DNA matches it firmly. Clone size appears in some rows only: once, few, many, or a class for an expanded clone.

abundance: few; v_gene: TRBV29-1; j_gene: TRBJ2-1; d_gene: TRBD2; CDR3aa: CSVGLAAYNEQFF; CDR3nt: TGCAGCGTTGGACTAGCGGCCTACAATGAGCAGTTCTTC
abundance: few; v_gene: TRBV7-2; j_gene: TRBJ1-2; d_gene: -; CDR3aa: CASSSSTGHMLVGGYTF; CDR3nt: TGTGCCAGCAGCTCATCAACCGGACATATGCTTGTCGGTGGCTACACCTTC
abundance: few; v_gene: TRBV14; j_gene: TRBJ2-5; d_gene: -; CDR3aa: CASSQVLETQYF; CDR3nt: TGTGCCAGCAGCCAAGTCCTGGAGACCCAGTACTTC
abundance: few; v_gene: TRBV9; j_gene: TRBJ1-6; d_gene: -; CDR3aa: CASSPQGDYNSPLHF; CDR3nt: TGTGCCAGCAGCCCTCAGGGTGACTATAATTCACCCCTCCACTTT
abundance: many; v_gene: TRBV29-1; j_gene: TRBJ1-1; d_gene: -; CDR3aa: CSVVRQVNTEAFF; CDR3nt: TGCAGCGTTGTCCGACAGGTGAACACTGAAGCTTTCTTT
abundance: few; v_gene: TRBV4-3; j_gene: TRBJ2-5; d_gene: -; CDR3aa: CASSQRPSGSQYF; CDR3nt: TGCGCCAGCAGCCAGAGGCCCTCCGGGAGCCAGTACTTC
abundance: -; v_gene: TRBV9; j_gene: TRBJ2-1; d_gene: -; CDR3aa: CASSVDPGRYNEQFF; CDR3nt: TGTGCCAGCAGCGTAGATCCAGGGAGGTACAATGAGCAGTTCTTC
abundance: few; v_gene: TRBV6-4; j_gene: TRBJ2-1; d_gene: TRBD1; CDR3aa: CASSRDRGLGEQFF; CDR3nt: TGTGCCAGCAGTAGGGACAGGGGGCTAGGTGAGCAGTTCTTC
abundance: -; v_gene: TRBV6-5; j_gene: TRBJ2-1; d_gene: TRBD1; CDR3aa: CASSYGQGDYNEQFF; CDR3nt: TGTGCCAGCAGTTACGGACAGGGGGATTACAATGAGCAGTTCTTC
abundance: few; v_gene: TRBV10-3; j_gene: TRBJ2-3; d_gene: -; CDR3aa: CAISGGTWETDTQYF; CDR3nt: TGTGCCATCAGTGGAGGGACATGGGAAACAGATACGCAGTATTTT
abundance: -; v_gene: TRBV7-3; j_gene: TRBJ2-3; d_gene: -; CDR3aa: CASSLKINRADTQYF; CDR3nt: TGTGCCAGCAGCTTAAAGATTAATAGGGCAGATACGCAGTATTTT
abundance: -; v_gene: TRBV7-2; j_gene: TRBJ2-5; d_gene: TRBD2; CDR3aa: CASSPRESGETQYF; CDR3nt: TGTGCCAGCAGCCCGCGGGAGTCTGGGGAGACCCAGTACTTC
abundance: -; v_gene: TRBV27; j_gene: TRBJ2-5; d_gene: TRBD2; CDR3aa: CASSSPPRLAGGTFRRETQYF; CDR3nt: TGTGCCAGCAGTTCTCCCCCCCGACTAGCGGGAGGGACGTTTAGGCGAGAGACCCAGTACTTC
abundance: -; v_gene: TRBV29-1; j_gene: TRBJ2-7; d_gene: -; CDR3aa: CSVTGGSSYEQYF; CDR3nt: TGCAGCGTTACTGGGGGTAGCTCCTACGAGCAGTACTTC
abundance: -; v_gene: TRBV18; j_gene: TRBJ1-3; d_gene: TRBD1; CDR3aa: CASSPGTASGNTIYF; CDR3nt: TGTGCCAGCTCACCCGGGACAGCGTCTGGAAACACCATATATTTT
abundance: -; v_gene: TRBV5-1; j_gene: TRBJ2-6; d_gene: -; CDR3aa: CASTPGGTGANVLTF; CDR3nt: TGCGCCAGCACCCCTGGGGGGACTGGGGCCAACGTCCTGACTTTC
abundance: -; v_gene: TRBV4-3; j_gene: TRBJ1-1; d_gene: TRBD1; CDR3aa: CASSLDRGGTEAFF; CDR3nt: TGCGCCAGCAGCCTTGACAGGGGAGGCACTGAAGCTTTCTTT
abundance: few; v_gene: TRBV25-1; j_gene: TRBJ2-7; d_gene: -; CDR3aa: CASNPTGSYEQYF; CDR3nt: TGTGCCAGCAATCCCACAGGGAGCTACGAGCAGTACTTC
abundance: -; v_gene: TRBV4-3; j_gene: TRBJ2-3; d_gene: -; CDR3aa: CASSQDRRVLTDTQYF; CDR3nt: TGCGCCAGCAGCCAAGATCGGAGGGTTTTGACAGATACGCAGTATTTT
abundance: few; v_gene: TRBV25-1; j_gene: TRBJ2-4; d_gene: -; CDR3aa: CASSEVVLTKNIQYF; CDR3nt: TGTGCCAGCAGTGAAGTTGTTCTAACCAAAAACATTCAGTACTTC
abundance: -; v_gene: TRBV6-1; j_gene: TRBJ2-1; d_gene: -; CDR3aa: CASSELGVHEQFF; CDR3nt: TGTGCCAGCAGTGAACTTGGGGTCCATGAGCAGTTCTTC
abundance: few; v_gene: TRBV7-8; j_gene: TRBJ1-4; d_gene: -; CDR3aa: CASSFGGIATNEKLFF; CDR3nt: TGTGCCAGCAGCTTCGGGGGAATAGCAACTAATGAAAAACTGTTTTTT
abundance: -; v_gene: TRBV9; j_gene: TRBJ1-1; d_gene: -; CDR3aa: CASSVAAKTEAFF; CDR3nt: TGTGCCAGCAGCGTAGCCGCCAAAACTGAAGCTTTCTTT
abundance: -; v_gene: TRBV29-1; j_gene: TRBJ2-7; d_gene: -; CDR3aa: CSVHPVNF; CDR3nt: TGCAGCGTCCACCCTGTGAACTTC
abundance: few; v_gene: TRBV9; j_gene: TRBJ1-3; d_gene: -; CDR3aa: CASSNSPPSGNTIYF; CDR3nt: TGTGCCAGCAGCAACAGTCCACCATCTGGAAACACCATATATTTT
abundance: few; v_gene: TRBV5-1; j_gene: TRBJ1-5; d_gene: TRBD1; CDR3aa: CASSPGQDNQPQHF; CDR3nt: TGCGCCAGCAGCCCCGGACAGGACAATCAGCCCCAGCATTTT
abundance: few; v_gene: TRBV19; j_gene: TRBJ2-2; d_gene: TRBD2; CDR3aa: CASSIGAAGGANTGELFF; CDR3nt: TGTGCCAGTAGTATAGGAGCCGCGGGAGGGGCGAACACCGGGGAGCTGTTTTTT
abundance: -; v_gene: TRBV14; j_gene: TRBJ1-1; d_gene: -; CDR3aa: CASSQDRGTRAEAFF; CDR3nt: TGTGCCAGCAGCCAAGATAGGGGCACTAGGGCTGAAGCTTTCTTT
abundance: few; v_gene: TRBV25-1; j_gene: TRBJ2-3; d_gene: -; CDR3aa: CASSRVGSDTQYF; CDR3nt: TGTGCCAGCAGTAGGGTCGGGTCAGATACGCAGTATTTT
abundance: -; v_gene: TRBV19; j_gene: TRBJ2-3; d_gene: -; CDR3aa: CASSKTRASADTQYF; CDR3nt: TGTGCCAGTAGTAAGACGAGAGCTAGCGCAGATACGCAGTATTTT
abundance: -; v_gene: TRBV9; j_gene: TRBJ2-5; d_gene: TRBD1; CDR3aa: CASSVDRGQETQYF; CDR3nt: TGTGCCAGCAGCGTGGACAGGGGACAAGAGACCCAGTACTTC
abundance: -; v_gene: TRBV7-6; j_gene: TRBJ2-3; d_gene: TRBD2; CDR3aa: CASSLESSGSADTQYF; CDR3nt: TGTGCCAGCAGCTTAGAGAGTAGCGGGAGTGCAGATACGCAGTATTTT
abundance: -; v_gene: TRBV29-1; j_gene: TRBJ2-3; d_gene: TRBD1; CDR3aa: CSATGFRDSSTDTQYF; CDR3nt: TGCAGCGCCACTGGCTTTAGGGACAGCAGCACAGATACGCAGTATTTT
abundance: -; v_gene: TRBV10-3; j_gene: TRBJ2-2; d_gene: -; CDR3aa: CAIKAQGKVAGELFF; CDR3nt: TGTGCCATCAAGGCGCAGGGTAAGGTAGCCGGGGAGCTGTTTTTT
abundance: few; v_gene: TRBV18; j_gene: TRBJ1-6; d_gene: TRBD1; CDR3aa: CASSPGQGIGSPLHF; CDR3nt: TGTGCCAGCTCACCGGGACAGGGGATCGGGTCACCCCTCCACTTT
abundance: -; v_gene: TRBV7-6; j_gene: TRBJ2-5; d_gene: TRBD1; CDR3aa: CASSLPTGQGAETQYF; CDR3nt: TGTGCCAGCAGCTTACCCACGGGACAGGGGGCAGAGACCCAGTACTTC
abundance: few; v_gene: TRBV4-3; j_gene: TRBJ1-4; d_gene: -; CDR3aa: CASSQETGRNEKLFF; CDR3nt: TGCGCCAGCAGCCAAGAGACAGGTCGAAATGAAAAACTGTTTTTT
abundance: few; v_gene: TRBV10-2; j_gene: TRBJ1-1; d_gene: -; CDR3aa: CASSEAAEAFF; CDR3nt: TGCGCCAGCAGTGAGGCCGCGGAAGCTTTCTTT
abundance: few; v_gene: TRBV18; j_gene: TRBJ1-5; d_gene: -; CDR3aa: CASSQTGRPQHF; CDR3nt: TGTGCCAGCTCACAAACCGGGAGGCCCCAGCATTTT
abundance: -; v_gene: TRBV18; j_gene: TRBJ2-5; d_gene: -; CDR3aa: CASSLPVAQETQYF; CDR3nt: TGTGCCAGCTCACTCCCTGTGGCCCAGGAGACCCAGTACTTC
abundance: few; v_gene: TRBV7-2; j_gene: TRBJ2-3; d_gene: -; CDR3aa: CASSFITGVPTDTQYF; CDR3nt: TGTGCCAGCAGCTTCATCACAGGCGTTCCCACAGATACGCAGTATTTT
abundance: few; v_gene: TRBV4-3; j_gene: TRBJ2-1; d_gene: TRBD2; CDR3aa: CASSRNGRGPDEQFF; CDR3nt: TGCGCCAGCAGCCGGAACGGGAGGGGACCAGACGAGCAGTTCTTC
abundance: few; v_gene: TRBV7-2; j_gene: TRBJ1-2; d_gene: TRBD1; CDR3aa: CASSYGGQGHGYTF; CDR3nt: TGTGCCAGCAGCTACGGAGGACAGGGACATGGCTACACCTTC
abundance: -; v_gene: TRBV7-2; j_gene: TRBJ2-2; d_gene: -; CDR3aa: CASSLAVEYTGELFF; CDR3nt: TGTGCCAGCAGCTTAGCGGTGGAGTACACCGGGGAGCTGTTTTTT
abundance: -; v_gene: TRBV30; j_gene: TRBJ2-5; d_gene: TRBD2; CDR3aa: CAWSVLAGGHGEYF; CDR3nt: TGTGCCTGGAGTGTACTAGCGGGAGGCCATGGGGAGTACTTC
abundance: few; v_gene: TRBV15; j_gene: TRBJ2-1; d_gene: -; CDR3aa: CATSSVFLDEEQFF; CDR3nt: TGTGCCACCAGCAGTGTCTTTCTGGACGAGGAGCAGTTCTTC
abundance: few; v_gene: TRBV5-4; j_gene: TRBJ1-2; d_gene: -; CDR3aa: CASSLDPFSNYGYTF; CDR3nt: TGTGCCAGCAGCTTGGACCCGTTTTCTAACTATGGCTACACCTTC
abundance: -; v_gene: TRBV14; j_gene: TRBJ2-7; d_gene: -; CDR3aa: CASSQGGRYVGEQYF; CDR3nt: TGTGCCAGCAGCCAAGGGGGAAGGTACGTCGGCGAGCAGTACTTC
abundance: -; v_gene: TRBV30; j_gene: TRBJ1-5; d_gene: TRBD1; CDR3aa: CAWSAGQGARQPQHF; CDR3nt: TGTGCCTGGAGTGCCGGACAGGGGGCGCGGCAGCCCCAGCATTTT
abundance: -; v_gene: TRBV7-2; j_gene: TRBJ1-6; d_gene: -; CDR3aa: CASSFDPGSGSPLHF; CDR3nt: TGTGCCAGCAGCTTTGACCCAGGGTCTGGTTCACCCCTCCACTTT
abundance: -; v_gene: TRBV4-1; j_gene: TRBJ2-5; d_gene: -; CDR3aa: CASSPTGPAKGTQYF; CDR3nt: TGCGCCAGCAGCCCGACGGGACCGGCCAAGGGGACCCAGTACTTC
abundance: -; v_gene: TRBV9; j_gene: TRBJ1-2; d_gene: -; CDR3aa: CASSPHGQSYGYTF; CDR3nt: TGTGCCAGCAGCCCCCATGGGCAGAGTTATGGCTACACCTTC